This T cell receptor (beta chain) comes out of a study of OX40 agonist ivuxolimab in advanced cancers. In the study overall: Ivuxolimab was an agonistic, fully human IgG2 monoclonal antibody directed against OX40 (CD134), a costimulatory receptor. Intravenous ivuxolimab was administered to patients every 2 weeks at six dose levels: 0.01, 0.1, 0.3, 1.5, 3 and 10 mg/kg. Of the 52 patients in dose escalation, about 20 had hepatocellular carcinoma, about 15 had melanoma, 9 had renal cell carcinoma and 9 had head and neck cancer. The dose-escalation cohort was almost 85% male with a mean age of 60 years, ranging from roughly 20 to 80. Patients were allowed to have had prior anti-PD-1, anti-PD-L1 or anti-CTLA-4 therapy, and approximately 41% of the dose-escalation patients had previously received checkpoint inhibitors. Partial responses were achieved by three dose-escalation patients, of whom one had hepatocellular carcinoma and two had cutaneous melanoma. Peripheral TCRbeta sequencing aimed to test whether ivuxolimab altered TCR sequence diversity and caused clonal T-cell expansion. The paper reports the monotherapy dose-escalation portion (N ≈ 52 patients) of the phase I ivuxolimab trial. What the study reported, not specific to this receptor: In the 0.1-3.0 mg/kg groups, partial responders had among the lowest normalized peripheral clonal expansion, particularly in CD8+ T cells. Low levels of normalized T-cell clonal expansion were also seen in some patients who did not respond. After ivuxolimab, expanded clones were on average more numerous among CD8+ T cells than among CD4+ T cells. The antigen specificity of the clonally expanded peripheral T cells was not determined. At doses of 0.1 to 3.0 mg/kg, clonal expansion of both CD4+ and CD8+ T cells in blood was seen between baseline and week 6.

The CDR3 runs 13 residues from the cysteine to the phenylalanine. Of the read, only the CDR3 DNA is kept; its 39 bases are in frame from base 1. Reading the germline V gene gives CDR1 SGHTA and CDR2 FQGNSA. Remarks on this clone: What antigen it recognizes has not been identified. Per-base quality was not reported, and no clone a single base away is much larger than it.

The trial excluded patients who had a history of autoimmune disease or were on systemic immunosuppression. Peripheral blood for TCR sequencing was collected from all dose cohorts at baseline, on cycle 4 day 1, and on cycle 7 day 1. The samples were drawn from a first-in-human, open-label, multicenter phase I dose-escalation trial of ivuxolimab. Adults with locally advanced or metastatic head and neck squamous cell, hepatocellular, melanoma or renal cell carcinoma were enrolled in the trial. Before TCR sequencing, CD4+ T cells and CD8+ T cells were sorted from peripheral blood as separate populations. Genomic DNA was isolated from the sorted cells so that the TCRbeta CDR3 region could be sequenced. The immunoSEQ Assay was used for sequencing of TCRbeta CDR3 regions. TCRdb obtained this table from immuneACCESS and retained in-frame rearrangements with V and J assigned. These tables miss some clones; where compared with another copy, unresolved V genes account for less than half of the shortfall, and the remainder is unexplained. The sample data list about 29,000 clones, and 65% to 80% of these were observed just once. 25% to 30% of the sample lies in the top ten.

The receptor was derived from an adult with an advanced solid tumor such as melanoma, head and neck, liver or kidney cancer. Sequencing was performed on CD4+ or CD8+ T cells sorted from blood, taken in a trial of the OX40 agonist ivuxolimab. The chain employs TRBV7-2 and TRBJ2-1, and 8 junction bases match TRBD2. The encoded CDR3 is CATPSGGYNEQFF. The bases are TGTGCGACACCCAGCGGGGGCTACAATGAGCAGTTCTTC.